This T cell receptor beta chain was captured by sequencing in a study of shared clonotypes between healthy human individuals. Naive CD8 cells, CD45RO-negative and positively selected for CCR7, excluded terminally differentiated effector memory CD45RA+ cells. This CDR3 contains 15 residues. V lost 2 bases to trimming and J lost 4 bases, with 13 bases between them. The germline CDR1 and CDR2 sequences are SEHNR and FQNEAQ (reference sequence). The protocol was immunoSEQ multiplex PCR, while the TCRdb copy is restricted to in-frame clones and leaves out a portion. Here the sample spans around 620,000 clones, 90% to 95% being singletons.

The chain is built from TRBV7-9 and TRBJ2-3, with D possibly being TRBD1 (6 bases). The receptor was derived from a woman in her twenties or thirties in good health. The material sequenced was naive CD8+ T cells sorted from blood. In DNA form, the CDR3 reads TGTGCCAGCAGCTTAAACCAGGGGTCCCCAGATACGCAGTATTTT. It codes for CASSLNQGSPDTQYF. The full variable domain, with the rest looked up from reference TRBV7-9 and TRBJ2-3, is DTGVSQNPRHKITKRGQNVTFRCDPISEHNRLYWYRQTLGQGPEFLTYFQNEAQLEKSRLLSDRFSAERPKGSFSTLEIQRTEQGDSAMYLCASSLNQGSPDTQYFGPGTRLTVL.